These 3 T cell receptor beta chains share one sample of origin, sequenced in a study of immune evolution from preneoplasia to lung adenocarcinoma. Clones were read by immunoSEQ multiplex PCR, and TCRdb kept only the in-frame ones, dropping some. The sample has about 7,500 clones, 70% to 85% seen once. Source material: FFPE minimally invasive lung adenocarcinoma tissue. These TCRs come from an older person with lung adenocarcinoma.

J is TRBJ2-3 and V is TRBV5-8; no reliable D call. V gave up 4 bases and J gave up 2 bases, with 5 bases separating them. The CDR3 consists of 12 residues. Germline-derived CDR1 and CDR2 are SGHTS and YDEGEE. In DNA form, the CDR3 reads TGTGCCAGCAGCCATTCCACAGATACGCAGTATTTT. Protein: CASSHSTDTQYF.

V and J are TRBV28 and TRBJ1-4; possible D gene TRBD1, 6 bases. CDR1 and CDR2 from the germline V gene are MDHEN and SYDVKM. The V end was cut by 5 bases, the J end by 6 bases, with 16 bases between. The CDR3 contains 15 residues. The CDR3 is CASSAWTAPHEKLFF. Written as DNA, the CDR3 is TGTGCCAGCAGTGCCTGGACAGCCCCTCATGAAAAACTGTTTTTT.

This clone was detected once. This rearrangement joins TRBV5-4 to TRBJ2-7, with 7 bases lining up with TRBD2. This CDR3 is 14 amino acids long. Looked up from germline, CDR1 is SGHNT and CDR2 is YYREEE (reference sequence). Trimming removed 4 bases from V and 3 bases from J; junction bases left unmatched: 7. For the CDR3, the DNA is TGTGCCAGCAGCCCCGGGACTACCATCTACGAGCAGTACTTC. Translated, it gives CASSPGTTIYEQYF.